This T cell receptor (beta chain) was identified during a study of blood T cell repertoires in COVID-19. Germline V gene data show CDR1 as SGHDT and CDR2 as YYEEEE. The CDR3 is made up of 19 amino acids. V dropped 1 base and J dropped 0; count of bases not matched to a gene: 9. The assay was immunoSEQ multiplex PCR, and TCRdb's table has in-frame clones only and misses some. The table includes 200,000 to 300,000 clones, nearly 90% detected once. The sequenced sample consisted of PBMCs or T cells enriched from blood (not recorded which). This chain joins TRBV5-6 and TRBJ1-6; 8 nucleotides align to TRBD1. This clonotype was sampled from a woman in her twenties or thirties with acute COVID-19. The CDR3 is CASSLRGQALPSYNSPLHF. CDR3 sequence (DNA): TGTGCCAGCAGCTTGAGGGGACAGGCCCTCCCCTCCTATAATTCACCCCTCCACTTT.